This T cell receptor (beta chain) was documented in a study of T cell responses to AZD1222 COVID-19 vaccine. Germline V lookup: CDR1 MNHNS, CDR2 SASEGT. V was clipped by 3 bases and J by 3 bases; unmatched bases: 5. The CDR3 extends over 15 amino acids. A note on this clone: Its antigen is not identified.

Data came from immunoSEQ multiplex PCR; TCRdb stores just in-frame clones and leaves some out. The repertoire includes around 150,000 clones, roughly 92% of them detected once, and roughly 5% sits in the top ten. Study observations and caveats: Reportedly, close to half of spike-specific TCRs are directed against unmutated variant regions. There were mostly white British donors and more females than males, and clonal diversity was possibly underestimated. The repertoires were collected only after the peak T cell response. Seropositive AZD1222 recipients at baseline numbered only 5 or 6.

The chain employs TRBV6-1 and TRBJ1-2; 9 bases fit TRBD1. The clonotype was recovered from an adult in good health. This sample comprised peripheral blood, obtained on day 0 of AZD1222 vaccination. The DNA of the CDR3 is TGTGCCAGCAGTGATTGGGGACAGGGTGACTATGGCTACACCTTC. As protein: CASSDWGQGDYGYTF.